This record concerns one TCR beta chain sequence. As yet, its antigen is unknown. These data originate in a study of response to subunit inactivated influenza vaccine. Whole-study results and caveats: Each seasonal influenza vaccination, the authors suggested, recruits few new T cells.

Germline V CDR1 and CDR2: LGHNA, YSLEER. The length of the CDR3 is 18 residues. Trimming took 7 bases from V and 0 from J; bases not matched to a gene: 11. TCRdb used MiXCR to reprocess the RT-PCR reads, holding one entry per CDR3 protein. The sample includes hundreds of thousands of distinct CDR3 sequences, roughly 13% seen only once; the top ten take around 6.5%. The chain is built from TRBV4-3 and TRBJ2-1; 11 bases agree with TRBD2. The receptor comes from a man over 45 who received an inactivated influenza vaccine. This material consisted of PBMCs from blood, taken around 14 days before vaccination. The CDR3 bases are TGCGCCAGCACCCCGGGACTAGCGGCCCCGAGCTCCTACAATGAGCAGTTCTTC. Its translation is CASTPGLAAPSSYNEQFF.